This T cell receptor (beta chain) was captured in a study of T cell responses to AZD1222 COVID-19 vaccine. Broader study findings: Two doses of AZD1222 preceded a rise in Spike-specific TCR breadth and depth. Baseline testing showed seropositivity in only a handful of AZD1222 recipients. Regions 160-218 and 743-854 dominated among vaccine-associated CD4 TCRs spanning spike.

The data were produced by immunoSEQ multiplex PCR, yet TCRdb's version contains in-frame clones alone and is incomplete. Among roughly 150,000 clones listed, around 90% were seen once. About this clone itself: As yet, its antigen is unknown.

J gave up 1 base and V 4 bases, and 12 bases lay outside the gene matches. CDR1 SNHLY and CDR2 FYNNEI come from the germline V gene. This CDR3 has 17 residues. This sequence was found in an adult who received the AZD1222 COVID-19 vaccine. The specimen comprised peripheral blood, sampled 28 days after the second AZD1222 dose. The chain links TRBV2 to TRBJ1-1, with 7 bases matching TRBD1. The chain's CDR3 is CASSVLRDSRSNTEAFF. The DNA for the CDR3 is TGTGCCAGCAGTGTTCTGCGGGACAGCCGTTCGAACACTGAAGCTTTCTTT.